Presented here are 27 T cell receptor beta chains from one specimen sequenced in a study of blood T cell repertoires in COVID-19. Sequencing was performed with immunoSEQ multiplex PCR; in TCRdb, only in-frame clones are kept and a portion is missing. The sample shows about 210,000 clones, roughly nine tenths of them seen only once. The specimen was peripheral blood. Receptor source: a man aged 40-55 years with acute or convalescent COVID-19.

In this sample, this clone turned up a few times. The CDR3: CASSLVTGTEAFF. The CDR3 bases are TGTGCCAGCAGCTTAGTGACAGGCACTGAAGCTTTCTTT. This chain connects TRBV7-9 to TRBJ1-1; the D gene is possibly TRBD1 (6 bases). CDR3 length equals 13 residues. V gave up 1 base and J gave up 4 bases, with 7 bases separating them. Germline V gives CDR1 SEHNR, CDR2 FQNEAQ (reference sequence). Full variable domain (missing parts from reference TRBV7-9 and TRBJ1-1): DTGVSQNPRHKITKRGQNVTFRCDPISEHNRLYWYRQTLGQGPEFLTYFQNEAQLEKSRLLSDRFSAERPKGSFSTLEIQRTEQGDSAMYLCASSLVTGTEAFFGQGTRLTVV.

This clone was seen a single time. J is TRBJ2-7 and V is TRBV28; 7 positions agree with TRBD2. The CDR3 has 16 amino acids. CDR1 is MDHEN and CDR2 is SYDVKM in the germline V gene. V gave up 3 bases and J gave up 1 base; unmatched junction bases: 9. The CDR3, as DNA: TGTGCCAGCAGTTTCCACACTAGCGCCCTTTCCTACGAGCAGTACTTC. This sequence encodes CASSFHTSALSYEQYF.

V usage is TRBV25-1 and J usage is TRBJ2-7, with 8 bases matching TRBD2. J lost 2 bases, V lost 5 bases, and 2 bases had no gene match. Germline lookup yields CDR1 MGHDK and CDR2 SYGVNS. The length of the CDR3 is 13 residues. The CDR3 protein is CASSRAGAYEQYF. The CDR3 nucleotides read TGTGCCAGCAGTAGAGCGGGAGCCTACGAGCAGTACTTC.

The rearrangement uses TRBV18 and TRBJ1-1; D unresolved. Germline lookup yields CDR1 KGHSH and CDR2 LQKENI. CDR3 length: 15 residues. With 1 base removed from V and 4 bases from J, the gap between germline ends came to 13 bases. The CDR3 DNA follows: TGTGCCAGCTCACCACAGGGAGCGACGGGCACTGAAGCTTTCTTT. Protein product: CASSPQGATGTEAFF.

This clone came up a few times. This chain uses TRBV28 with TRBJ2-1, with D possibly matching TRBD1 (6 bases). CDR1 and CDR2 (germline): MDHEN, SYDVKM. This CDR3 is built from 12 residues. V was trimmed by 7 bases and J by 7 bases, leaving 11 bases between them. In DNA, the CDR3 is TGTGCCAGCATCCGAAGGGGGAATGAGCAGTTCTTC. It codes for CASIRRGNEQFF.

V is TRBV7-2 and J is TRBJ2-2; 8 positions agree with TRBD2. Germline trimming cut 5 bases from V and 6 bases from J; bases unmatched to any gene: 5. The V gene's germline CDR1 is SGHTA and CDR2 FQGNSA. The CDR3 length is 14 residues. In nucleotides, the CDR3 is TGTGCCAGCAGCACCGGGACTAGATCCGGGGAGCTGTTTTTT. Amino acid sequence: CASSTGTRSGELFF.

This chain uses TRBV4-3 with TRBJ2-7, with a weak D call TRBD2 (6 bases). This CDR3 region has 13 residues. Trimming removed 3 bases from V and 7 bases from J, with 13 bases in between. Per the germline V gene, CDR1 is LGHNA and CDR2 is YSLEER. The CDR3 DNA is TGCGCCAGCAGCCAGGACTACCTACGGGAGCAGTACTTC. It yields the protein CASSQDYLREQYF.

The chain employs TRBV25-1 and TRBJ2-1; 10 bases match TRBD2. CDR1 MGHDK and CDR2 SYGVNS come from the germline V gene. V trimming: 7 bases; J trimming: 10 bases; junction bases outside the gene matches: 4. CDR3 length: 12 amino acids. CDR3 sequence: CASTGLAHEQFF. The DNA of the CDR3 is TGTGCCAGCACGGGACTAGCGCACGAGCAGTTCTTC. Using reference TRBV25-1 and TRBJ2-1 for the parts outside the CDR3, the full variable domain is EADIYQTPRYLVIGTGKKITLECSQTMGHDKMYWYQQDPGMELHLIHYSYGVNSTEKGDLSSESTVSRIRTEHFPLTLESARPSHTSQYLCASTGLAHEQFFGPGTRLTVL.

This chain joins TRBV5-1 and TRBJ2-7; no reliable D call. Between the trimmed V and J ends, which lost 0 bases and 0 bases, there was a span of 10 bases. Germline lookup yields CDR1 SGHRS and CDR2 YFSETQ. The CDR3 runs to 15 residues. CDR3 DNA: TGCGCCAGCAGCTTGGGGAGCGTCAGCTCCTACGAGCAGTACTTC. Translation: CASSLGSVSSYEQYF.

V is TRBV4-1 and J is TRBJ2-1; 9 nucleotides match TRBD2. V lost 5 bases and J lost 5; bases outside the gene matches: 13. Germline V gene lookup returns CDR1 MGHRA and CDR2 YSYEKL. The CDR3 is 17 residues long. The CDR3 protein is CASSKGPSAGGDNEQFF. The CDR3 DNA reads TGCGCCAGCAGCAAAGGCCCCTCAGCGGGGGGCGACAATGAGCAGTTCTTC.

This chain joins TRBV6-4 and TRBJ1-5, with a tentative D call TRBD1 (6 bases). Per the germline V gene, CDR1 is MRHNA and CDR2 is SNTAGT. Trimming removed 8 bases from V and 2 bases from J, with 16 bases in between. CDR3 length: 15 amino acids. The CDR3 region has the DNA TGTGCCAGCCTACGACAGGTTCGAGGCAATCAGCCCCAGCATTTT. Protein sequence: CASLRQVRGNQPQHF.

This sequence joins TRBV14 and TRBJ1-5; no definite D call. The length of the CDR3 is 19 residues. Germline assignment: CDR1 SGHDN and CDR2 FVKESK. V lost 0 bases and J lost 2, with 20 bases in between. The CDR3 DNA sequence: TGTGCCAGCAGCCAAGAAGGGCAAGGGAGTGGTGCGGGCAATCAGCCCCAGCATTTT. Protein: CASSQEGQGSGAGNQPQHF. Full variable domain (outside the CDR3, taken from reference TRBV14 and TRBJ1-5): EAGVTQFPSHSVIEKGQTVTLRCDPISGHDNLYWYRRVMGKEIKFLLHFVKESKQDESGMPNNRFLAERTGGTYSTLKVQPAELEDSGVYFCASSQEGQGSGAGNQPQHFGDGTRLSIL.

The J gene is TRBJ2-1, the V gene TRBV11-3; 8 bases are a match to TRBD1. Per germline, CDR1 SGHNT and CDR2 YENEEA. The CDR3 runs 14 residues. V was clipped by 0 bases and J by 7 bases; unmatched bases: 2. CDR3 nucleotide sequence: TGTGCCAGCAGCTTAGAGAACAGGGGGAATGAGCAGTTCTTC. Its protein is CASSLENRGNEQFF.

The chain recombines TRBV5-8 with TRBJ1-4, with TRBD1 as a possible D gene (5 bases). The CDR3 is 18 amino acids. Looked up from germline, CDR1 is SGHTS and CDR2 is YDEGEE. The ends were cut back, 0 bases at V and 0 bases at J, with 15 bases in the middle. This CDR3 reads CASSLAPSTDATNEKLFF. The CDR3 region has the DNA TGTGCCAGCAGCTTGGCGCCATCGACAGATGCAACTAATGAAAAACTGTTTTTT.

The chain combines TRBV11-2 with TRBJ1-6; 7 bases fit TRBD1. Losses at the gene ends were 3 bases for V and 7 bases for J; bases not matched to a gene: 6. Germline V gene lookup returns CDR1 SGHAT and CDR2 FQNNGV. CDR3 length: 15 amino acids. The DNA of the CDR3 is TGTGCCAGCAGCTTGGGGACAGTGGGAAATTCACCCCTCCACTTT. It specifies CASSLGTVGNSPLHF.

The rearrangement uses TRBV5-4 and TRBJ2-1; a possible D gene is TRBD1 (6 bases). The CDR3 is 12 amino acids. CDR1 and CDR2 from the germline V gene are SGHNT and YYREEE (reference sequence). Trimming shortened V by 0 bases and J by 8 bases, and 6 bases separated the two germline ends. CDR3 protein: CASSLDRDEQFF. CDR3 bases: TGTGCCAGCAGCTTGGACAGGGATGAGCAGTTCTTC.

The rearrangement joins TRBV4-3 to TRBJ1-5; D perhaps matches TRBD1 (6 bases). Trimming left V 0 bases short and J 7 bases short, with 13 bases between. Germline V gene sequence: CDR1 LGHNA, CDR2 YSLEER. This CDR3 contains 15 residues. The CDR3 region has the DNA TGCGCCAGCAGCCAAGACAGGGGATCAGGACAGCCCCAGCATTTT. It codes for CASSQDRGSGQPQHF.

This sequence joins TRBV18 and TRBJ2-7, with a possible D match to TRBD1 (5 bases). V lost 5 bases to trimming and J lost 2 bases, with 22 bases between them. The germline gives CDR1 KGHSH, CDR2 LQKENI. This CDR3 spans 17 amino acids. The CDR3 nucleotides read TGTGCCAGCTCAGATTTGACAGTTCGAGATCGAACCTACGAGCAGTACTTC. This gives the protein CASSDLTVRDRTYEQYF.

V gene TRBV25-1 combines with J gene TRBJ1-2; the D is unclear. This CDR3 has 11 amino acids. Trimming removed 9 bases from V and 8 bases from J, with 13 bases in between. The germline CDR1 and CDR2 sequences are MGHDK and SYGVNS. In DNA, the CDR3 is TGTGCCAGTAAGACTCCCCGCGGCTACACCTTC. Amino acids: CASKTPRGYTF.

The table lists this clone with a count of one. The chain has TRBV6-1 and TRBJ1-2; 9 nucleotides match TRBD1. Per the germline V gene, CDR1 is MNHNS and CDR2 is SASEGT. Trimming cost V 1 base and J 4 bases; bases outside gene matches: 7. The CDR3 extends over 16 amino acids. This CDR3 is CASSEVSTGGVYGYTF. The CDR3 DNA reads as TGTGCCAGCAGTGAAGTTAGCACAGGGGGCGTCTATGGCTACACCTTC.

The chain recombines TRBV2 with TRBJ1-5, with a weak D call TRBD1 (6 bases). The CDR3 is 14 amino acids. Trimming removed 6 bases from V and 1 base from J, with 10 bases in between. Germline V lookup: CDR1 SNHLY, CDR2 FYNNEI. The CDR3 bases are TGTGCCAGCAGCAGGGGCGCGAGCAATCAGCCCCAGCATTTT. It translates to CASSRGASNQPQHF.

This chain uses TRBV6-5 with TRBJ2-3; 7 nucleotides match TRBD2. Trimming removed 4 bases from V and 4 bases from J; junction bases left unmatched: 8. The germline CDR1 and CDR2 sequences are MNHEY and SVGAGI. The CDR3 runs 15 residues. In DNA, the CDR3 is TGTGCCAGCAGTTCTCAAGCGGGATGGTCAGATACGCAGTATTTT. Amino acids: CASSSQAGWSDTQYF.

The chain carries TRBV4-3 and TRBJ2-7; TRBD2 aligns across 12 bases. Trimming removed 0 bases from V and 3 bases from J; junction bases left unmatched: 12. This CDR3 is built from 19 residues. Germline loops: CDR1 LGHNA, CDR2 YSLEER. As DNA, the CDR3 is TGCGCCAGCAGCCAAGATATGCTAGCGGGAGGGGAGGCTGGCTACGAGCAGTACTTC. Protein: CASSQDMLAGGEAGYEQYF.

V gene TRBV2 combines with J gene TRBJ2-2; 13 nucleotides line up with TRBD2. The CDR3 is 15 amino acids. With V trimmed by 8 bases and J by 4 bases, 4 bases remained unmatched. Germline lookup yields CDR1 SNHLY and CDR2 FYNNEI. The CDR3, as DNA: TGTGCCAGCCGGAGACTAGCGGGAGGCACCGGGGAGCTGTTTTTT. It encodes CASRRLAGGTGELFF.

The chain employs TRBV27 and TRBJ2-5; 7 nucleotides align to TRBD2. Germline loops: CDR1 MNHEY, CDR2 SMNVEV (reference sequence). The V gene end was trimmed by 6 bases and the J gene end by 2 bases; junction bases not matched to a gene: 3. This CDR3 region has 13 residues. CDR3 sequence (DNA): TGTGCCAGCAGCGGGACTATGCAAGAGACCCAGTACTTC. Its protein is CASSGTMQETQYF.

The chain employs TRBV6-5 and TRBJ2-7; D is perhaps TRBD1 (6 bases). Trimming cost V 5 bases and J 3 bases, with 14 bases left between them. The V gene's germline CDR1 is MNHEY and CDR2 SVGAGI. The CDR3 is 14 amino acids. CDR3 loop: CASSPMGAVYEQYF. The CDR3 region has the DNA TGTGCCAGCAGTCCGATGGGGGCCGTCTACGAGCAGTACTTC.

The chain is built from TRBV15 and TRBJ2-1; 9 nucleotides agree with TRBD2. Germline V gene data show CDR1 as LNHNV and CDR2 as YYDKDF (reference sequence). The trim removed 1 base at V and 5 bases at J, leaving 3 bases unmatched. The CDR3 consists of 15 residues. The CDR3 protein is CATSRGTSANNEQFF. The DNA of the CDR3 is TGTGCCACCAGCAGAGGGACTAGCGCTAACAATGAGCAGTTCTTC.